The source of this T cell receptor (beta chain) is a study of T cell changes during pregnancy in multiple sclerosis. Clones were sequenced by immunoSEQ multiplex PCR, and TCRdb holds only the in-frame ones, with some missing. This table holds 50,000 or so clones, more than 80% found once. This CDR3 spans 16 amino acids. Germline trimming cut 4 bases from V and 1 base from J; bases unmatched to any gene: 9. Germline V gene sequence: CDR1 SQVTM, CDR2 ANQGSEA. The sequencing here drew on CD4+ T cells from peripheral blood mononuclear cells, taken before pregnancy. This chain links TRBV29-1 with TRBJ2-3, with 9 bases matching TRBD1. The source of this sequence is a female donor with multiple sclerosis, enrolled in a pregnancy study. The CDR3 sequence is CSVGDRGKGRTDTQYF. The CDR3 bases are TGCAGCGTTGGCGACAGGGGGAAAGGCCGCACAGATACGCAGTATTTT.